These 5 T cell receptor beta chains came from one sample sequenced in a study of T cells in Graves' hyperthyroidism and ophthalmopathy. RNA transcripts gave rise to amplified TCR beta CDR3 regions. The HTBI primer set was used in a first-round RT-PCR of the TCR CDR3. MiXCR was run by TCRdb on the multiplex PCR reads, yielding one entry per CDR3 protein. The table shows 20,000 to 30,000 distinct CDR3 sequences, with 45% to 50% occurring only once. What was sequenced was blood. These receptors all come from a woman in her thirties or forties with Graves' hyperthyroidism that later progressed to Graves' ophthalmopathy.

This clonotype occurred many times. This chain connects TRBV9 to TRBJ2-1, with D perhaps being TRBD1 or TRBD2 (6 bases each). Per germline, CDR1 SGDLS and CDR2 YYNGEE. V was cut by 1 base and J by 6 bases, with 14 bases left in between. The CDR3 runs to 15 residues. CDR3 DNA sequence: TGTGCCAGCAGCGTAAGGGGGGTAGCTCCCAATGAGCAGTTCTTC. Translating it yields CASSVRGVAPNEQFF. Full variable domain (outside the CDR3, taken from reference TRBV9 and TRBJ2-1): DSGVTQTPKHLITATGQRVTLRCSPRSGDLSVYWYQQSLDQGLQFLIQYYNGEERAKGNILERFSAQQFPDLHSELNLSSLELGDSALYFCASSVRGVAPNEQFFGPGTRLTVL.

Only one count was recorded for this clonotype. V gene TRBV28 combines with J gene TRBJ2-3; no reliable D call. CDR1 MDHEN and CDR2 SYDVKM come from the germline V gene. Trimming took off 2 bases at V and 5 bases at J, with 8 bases between the two ends. This CDR3 spans 13 amino acids. In nucleotides, the CDR3 is TGTGCCAGCAGTTTAGGGAAAGGAGATACGCAGTATTTT. It encodes CASSLGKGDTQYF.

By share of the sample, this clonotype is medium-sized. The V call is TRBV19, the J call TRBJ2-2; D might be TRBD1 (5 bases). Germline assignment: CDR1 LNHDA and CDR2 SQIVND (reference sequence). This CDR3 is built from 14 residues. V was shortened by 3 bases and J by 6 bases, with 11 bases between the two germline ends. The chain's CDR3 is CASSMGREAGELFF. The CDR3 DNA is TGTGCCAGTAGTATGGGCAGGGAAGCCGGGGAGCTGTTTTTT. The whole variable domain, remainder taken from reference TRBV19 and TRBJ2-2, is DGGITQSPKYLFRKEGQNVTLSCEQNLNHDAMYWYRQDPGQGLRLIYYSQIVNDFQKGDIAEGYSVSREKKESFPLTVTSAQKNPTAFYLCASSMGREAGELFFGEGSRLTVL.

The chain has TRBV20-1 and TRBJ2-5; 9 nucleotides agree with TRBD2. This CDR3 comprises 17 residues. Germline V gives CDR1 DFQATT, CDR2 SNEGSKA (reference sequence). The junction had 13 bases not matched to a gene; V was cut back by 0 bases and J by 5 bases. The CDR3 DNA is TGCAGTGCTAGAGATAGTAGCGGGAGTTATTGGGTGGAGACCCAGTACTTC. Translating gives CSARDSSGSYWVETQYF.

The V gene is TRBV11-3, the J gene TRBJ1-1; D is undetermined. The germline CDR1 and CDR2 sequences are SGHNT and YENEEA. The length of the CDR3 is 15 residues. Trimming cost V 0 bases and J 1 base, with 9 bases left between them. CDR3 DNA: TGTGCCAGCAGCTTAGATCTGTCTCAGAACACTGAAGCTTTCTTT. Its translation: CASSLDLSQNTEAFF.